The following is a TCR beta chain sequence with its context. Antigen specificity is unknown. These data come from a study of a mutant IDH1 vaccine in newly diagnosed glioma. As for the study in general: Former treatment meant radiotherapy, temozolomide, or both; the majority had gotten both.

As to time point: week 47, end of study. Topical imiquimod accompanied each vaccine dose, which consisted of 300 ug of mutant IDH1 20-mer peptide. Scheduled for weeks 1, 3, 5, 7, 11, 15, 19 and 23, eight vaccinations were given to patients. New IDH1-mutant, ATRX-lost WHO grade 3 or 4 astrocytomas occurred in donors. This CDR3 is 16 amino acids long. Trimming took 0 bases from V and 6 from J, leaving 14 bases between them. Per germline, CDR1 SGHDN and CDR2 FVKESK. Data came from immunoSEQ multiplex PCR; TCRdb stores just in-frame clones and leaves some out. Here the sample spans 31,000 or so clones, 80% to 85% being singletons. General observations from the study: The occurrence of vaccine-induced immune responses was seen in 93.3% of patients.

The rearrangement links TRBV14 to TRBJ2-2, with D uncertain. The receptor was derived from a young man with glioma. The sample was PBMCs, taken from a glioma patient whose treatment included an IDH1 peptide vaccine. The CDR3 protein is CASSQDPGPRPGELFF. Written as DNA, the CDR3 is TGTGCCAGCAGCCAAGATCCCGGTCCGAGACCCGGGGAGCTGTTTTTT.